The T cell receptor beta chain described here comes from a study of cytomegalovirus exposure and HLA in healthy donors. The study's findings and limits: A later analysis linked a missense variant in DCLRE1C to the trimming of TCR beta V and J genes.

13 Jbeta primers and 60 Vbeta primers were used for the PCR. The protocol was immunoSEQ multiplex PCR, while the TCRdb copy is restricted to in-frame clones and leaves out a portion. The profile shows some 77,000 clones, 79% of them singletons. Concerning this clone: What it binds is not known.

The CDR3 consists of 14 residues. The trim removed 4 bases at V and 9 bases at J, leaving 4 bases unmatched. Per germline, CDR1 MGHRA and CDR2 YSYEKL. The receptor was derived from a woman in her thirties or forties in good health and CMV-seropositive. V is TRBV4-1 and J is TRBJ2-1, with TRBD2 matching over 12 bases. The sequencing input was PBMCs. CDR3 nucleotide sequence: TGCGCCAGCAGCCCGGGACTAGCGGGCGTTGAGCAGTTCTTC. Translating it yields CASSPGLAGVEQFF.